The entry that follows covers one T cell receptor beta chain sequence. Antigen specificity is unknown. The data belong to a study of shared clonotypes between healthy human individuals. Selected positively for CCR7 and CD45RO-negative, naive CD8 cells excluded terminally differentiated effector memory CD45RA+ cells. Healthy adults negative for HIV, lacking recent acute infections or vaccinations, served as donors. General study findings and limits: Generally, naive subsets (rather than memory subsets) showed larger estimated richness.

At deep level, the assay was performed. Each sorted subset replicate got 200 ng genomic DNA, about 33,000 genomes. Data came from immunoSEQ multiplex PCR; TCRdb stores just in-frame clones and leaves some out. The sample shows around 2,100,000 clones, about 95% of them seen only once. Source material: naive CD8+ T cells sorted from blood. The receptor was isolated from a man aged 18 to 35 in good health.

For the CDR3, the DNA is TGCAGCGTGGGACTAGCGGATCAAGAGACCCAGTACTTC. This encodes CSVGLADQETQYF. The chain recombines TRBV29-1 with TRBJ2-5; 11 bases are a match to TRBD2. Germline assignment: CDR1 SQVTM and CDR2 ANQGSEA. V shed 6 bases, J shed 2 bases, and the junction held 2 bases outside the gene matches. The CDR3 covers 13 residues.